These T cell receptor beta chains were read from a single sample in a study of T cells in Graves' hyperthyroidism and ophthalmopathy. TCRdb reprocessed the multiplex PCR reads with MiXCR, giving one entry per CDR3 protein. Of approximately 610,000 distinct CDR3 sequences listed, around 17% are singletons. What was sequenced was blood. The receptors were sampled from a young woman with Graves' hyperthyroidism. Each CDR3 is given with its conserved first and last residue. The D gene is left open where the match is weak. Not every row has a clone size; where given, it reads once, few, many or a size class.

D	J	size	V	DNA	CDR3
.	TRBJ1-6	.	TRBV20-1	TGCAGTGCTAGAGAATGGGCTATGAGCTCCTATAATTCACCCCTCCACTTT	CSAREWAMSSYNSPLHF
.	TRBJ2-7	few	TRBV12-3/TRBV12-4	TGTGCCAGCAGTCCCCCCGTCGGGAGCTACGAGCAGTACTTC	CASSPPVGSYEQYF
TRBD2	TRBJ2-3	.	TRBV7-9	TGTGCCAGCAGCTTACCGGGACTAGCGGGACGACTCGGCGGCAACACTACGCAGTATTTT	CASSLPGLAGRLGGNTTQYF
TRBD2	TRBJ2-1	.	TRBV15	TGTGCCACCGGGACTAGCGGGATGGGTGAGCAGTTCTTC	CATGTSGMGEQFF
.	TRBJ2-3	.	TRBV6-4	TGTGCCAGCAGTGAAGCCCCCGCCAGCACAGATACGCAGTATTTT	CASSEAPASTDTQYF
TRBD2	TRBJ2-3	.	TRBV20-1	TGCAGTGCTACCAACCCGGGACTAGCGGGAGTTCGAGATACGCAGTATTTT	CSATNPGLAGVRDTQYF
.	TRBJ2-3	.	TRBV9	TGTGCCAGCAGCGTAGGGGCCCGGCGAACCACAGATACGCAGTATTTT	CASSVGARRTTDTQYF
.	TRBJ2-5	few	TRBV29-1	TGCAGCGTTTGTTTGCCCCAGGATTTGGGGACCCAGTACTTC	CSVCLPQDLGTQYF
.	TRBJ1-4	.	TRBV20-1	TGCAGTGCTAGAGACAGCCCAATCGAAAAACTGTTTTTT	CSARDSPIEKLFF
TRBD2	TRBJ2-3	few	TRBV27	TGTGCCAGCAGTTTATCAGCGGGAGTTTCCACAGATACGCAGTATTTT	CASSLSAGVSTDTQYF
TRBD2	TRBJ2-1	few	TRBV6-1	TGTGCCAGCGGACTAGCGGAGCAGTTCTTC	CASGLAEQFF
TRBD1	TRBJ2-1	.	TRBV9	TGTGCCAGCAGCGCGACAGGGGGCGCGGGCAATGAGCAGTTCTTC	CASSATGGAGNEQFF
.	TRBJ2-2	many	TRBV20-1	TGCAGTGCTAGAGATCTCGCCGCCGCCGTTTTATCCGGGGAGCTGTTTTTT	CSARDLAAAVLSGELFF
.	TRBJ1-1	few	TRBV29-1	TGCAGCGCTTCTCCCCTGACAGAGAACACTGAAGCTTTCTTT	CSASPLTENTEAFF
.	TRBJ1-5	many	TRBV27	TGTGCCAGCAGTTCTCGGACGGGATGGGGTCAGCCCCAGCATTTT	CASSSRTGWGQPQHF
.	TRBJ2-7	many	TRBV28	TGTGCTTGTTTAGACGGCTACGAGCAGTACTTC	CACLDGYEQYF
TRBD2	TRBJ2-7	many	TRBV28	TGTGCCAGCAGTTCTGGGAGGGAGTACGAGCAGTACTTC	CASSSGREYEQYF
TRBD2	TRBJ2-3	.	TRBV7-9	TGTGCCAGCAGCTTCCCACTAGCGGGAGCTACAGATACGCAGTATTTT	CASSFPLAGATDTQYF
.	TRBJ1-1	many	TRBV5-1	TGCGCCAGCAGCTTGGTCGGTAGGGAGGACACTGAAGCTTTCTTT	CASSLVGREDTEAFF
.	TRBJ1-6	few	TRBV12-3/TRBV12-4	TGTGCCAGCACCCTCGAGGCGGGCTATAATTCACCCCTCCACTTT	CASTLEAGYNSPLHF
.	TRBJ2-5	.	TRBV12-3/TRBV12-4	TGTGCCAGCAGTTTTGTCCAGGGCCAAGAGACCCAGTACTTC	CASSFVQGQETQYF
.	TRBJ2-7	.	TRBV5-1	TGCGCCAGCAGCTTGGGGACGCTAGAACTCACCTACGAGCAGTACTTC	CASSLGTLELTYEQYF
.	TRBJ1-5	few	TRBV15	TGTGCCACCAGCAGGGGGGGGACCCTCAGCAATCAGCCCCAGCATTTT	CATSRGGTLSNQPQHF
TRBD1	TRBJ2-7	.	TRBV6-2/TRBV6-3	TGTGCCAGCAGCCACGGGACAGGGAAATACGAGCAGTACTTC	CASSHGTGKYEQYF
.	TRBJ2-1	.	TRBV19	TGTGCCAGTAGTCCCCCTCTGGGAAGGGCCTACAATGAGCAGTTCTTC	CASSPPLGRAYNEQFF
.	TRBJ2-2	.	TRBV29-1	TGCAGCGTTGACAGGGGGGCGACCGGGGAGCTGTTTTTT	CSVDRGATGELFF
TRBD1	TRBJ2-6	many	TRBV6-1	TGTGCCAGCAGGGCCGGGACAGGGTACTCTGGGGCCAACGTCCTGACTTTC	CASRAGTGYSGANVLTF
.	TRBJ2-1	many	TRBV6-2/TRBV6-3	TGTGCCAGCAGTTACTCGAGATTTGCGTCAGGGTCTTACAATGAGCAGTTCTTC	CASSYSRFASGSYNEQFF
TRBD1	TRBJ1-2	many	TRBV11-2	TGTGCCAGCATGCGCTTAGGGGGCACCTATGGCTACACCTTC	CASMRLGGTYGYTF
.	TRBJ1-5	.	TRBV27	TGTGCCAGCAGTTTATCGAGGCTCTCCGACAATCAGCCCCAGCATTTT	CASSLSRLSDNQPQHF
.	TRBJ1-5	.	TRBV2	TGTGCCAGCAGCATTCAGGGTAATAGCAATCAGCCCCAGCATTTT	CASSIQGNSNQPQHF
.	TRBJ2-1	few	TRBV5-8	TGTGCCAGCAGCCAACGGGGGGCCTTCGATGAGCAGTTCTTC	CASSQRGAFDEQFF